This TCR beta chain was identified in a study of immune evolution from preneoplasia to lung adenocarcinoma. Patient tissue came from resections in Japan or China, 2014–2017. Two lung cancer pathologists independently confirmed each histologic diagnosis. Premalignant or tumor cells were enriched by macro-dissection after pathologic assessment. Study findings and constraints: Highest clonality occurred in KRAS-mutant, not EGFR-mutant or double wild-type, nodules.

Points on this clone: Its antigen is still unknown.

Deletions cut 5 bases from V and 4 bases from J, with 11 bases between. The CDR3 runs 13 residues. CDR1 PRHDT and CDR2 FYEKMQ come from the germline V gene (reference sequence). Assay used: immunoSEQ multiplex PCR; TCRdb lists only in-frame clones, some missing. The sample has 850 to 1,400 clones, about four fifths seen once. Material: FFPE atypical adenomatous hyperplasia tissue from the lung. Subset: atypical adenomatous hyperplasia (AAH), lung preneoplasia. The rearrangement uses TRBV13 and TRBJ1-2; D might be TRBD1 (5 bases). The source is a person aged 70 to 85 with lung adenocarcinoma. The CDR3, as DNA: TGTGCCAGCAGCGACAGTGGGAGCTATGGCTACACCTTC. Translation: CASSDSGSYGYTF.